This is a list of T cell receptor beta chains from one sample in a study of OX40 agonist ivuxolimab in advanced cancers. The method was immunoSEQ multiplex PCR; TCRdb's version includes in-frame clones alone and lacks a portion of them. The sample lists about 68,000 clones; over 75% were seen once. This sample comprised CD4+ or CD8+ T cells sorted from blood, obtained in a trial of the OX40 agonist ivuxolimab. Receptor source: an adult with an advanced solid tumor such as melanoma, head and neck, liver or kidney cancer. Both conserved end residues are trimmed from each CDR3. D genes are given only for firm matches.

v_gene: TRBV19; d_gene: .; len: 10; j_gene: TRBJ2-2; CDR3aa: ASSWGSGELF
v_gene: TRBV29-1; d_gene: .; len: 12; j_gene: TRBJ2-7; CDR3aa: SVETPSVSYEQY
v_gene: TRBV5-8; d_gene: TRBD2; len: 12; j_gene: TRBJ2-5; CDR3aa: ASGAGGPWETQY
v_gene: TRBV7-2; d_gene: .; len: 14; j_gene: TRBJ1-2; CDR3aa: ASSLEQGQVYYGYT
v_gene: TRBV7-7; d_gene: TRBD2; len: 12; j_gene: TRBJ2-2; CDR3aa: ASKAGGITGELF
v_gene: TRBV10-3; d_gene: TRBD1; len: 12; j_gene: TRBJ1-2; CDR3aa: AISGSDRDYGYT
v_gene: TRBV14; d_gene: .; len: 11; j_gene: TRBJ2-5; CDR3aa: ASSPQAWGEQY
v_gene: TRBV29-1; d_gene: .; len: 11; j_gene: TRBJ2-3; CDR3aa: SVEVGAVDTQY
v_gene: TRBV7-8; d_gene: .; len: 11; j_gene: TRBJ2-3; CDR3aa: ASGLMRGDTQY
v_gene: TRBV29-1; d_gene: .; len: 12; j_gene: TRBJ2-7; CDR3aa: SAREGQRNTEQY
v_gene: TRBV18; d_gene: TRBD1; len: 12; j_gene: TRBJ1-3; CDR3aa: ASSQDRVGNTIY
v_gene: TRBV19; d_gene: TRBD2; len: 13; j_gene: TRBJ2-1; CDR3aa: ASRGKSGGYNEQF
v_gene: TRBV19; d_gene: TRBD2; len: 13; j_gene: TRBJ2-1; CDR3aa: ASTLPRGDYNEQF
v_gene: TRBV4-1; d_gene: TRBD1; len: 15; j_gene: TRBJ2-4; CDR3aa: ASSQRVQGREGNIQY
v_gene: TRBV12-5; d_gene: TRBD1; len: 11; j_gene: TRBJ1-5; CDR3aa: ASGLGRGLPQH
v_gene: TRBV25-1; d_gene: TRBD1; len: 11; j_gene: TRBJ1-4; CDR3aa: ASQGAINEKLF
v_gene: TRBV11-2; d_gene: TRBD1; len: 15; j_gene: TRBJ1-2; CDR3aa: ASSQGQGPASRYGYT
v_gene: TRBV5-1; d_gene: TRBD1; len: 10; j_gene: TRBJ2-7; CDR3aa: ASSSTGTEQY
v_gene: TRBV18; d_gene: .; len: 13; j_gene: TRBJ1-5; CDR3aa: ASSPQGVGNQPQH
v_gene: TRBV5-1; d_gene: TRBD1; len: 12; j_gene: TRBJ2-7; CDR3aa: ASRTTGSSYEQY
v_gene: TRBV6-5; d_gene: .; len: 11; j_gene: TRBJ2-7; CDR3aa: ASSYSTDYEQY
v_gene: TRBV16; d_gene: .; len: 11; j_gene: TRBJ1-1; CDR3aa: ASSQDRNTEAF
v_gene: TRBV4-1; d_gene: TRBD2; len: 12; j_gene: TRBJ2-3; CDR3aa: ASSPGLAGDTQY
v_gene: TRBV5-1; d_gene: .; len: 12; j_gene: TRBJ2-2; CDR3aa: ASVQTANTGELF
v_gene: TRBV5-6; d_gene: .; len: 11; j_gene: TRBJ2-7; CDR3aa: ASSPSGVHEQY
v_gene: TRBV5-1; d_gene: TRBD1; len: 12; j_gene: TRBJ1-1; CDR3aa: ASSSWTGSTEAF
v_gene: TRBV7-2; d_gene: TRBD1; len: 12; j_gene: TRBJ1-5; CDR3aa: ASSSLTGVQPQH
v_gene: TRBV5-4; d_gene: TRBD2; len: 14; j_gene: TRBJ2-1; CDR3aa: ASGGAGGSAYNEQF
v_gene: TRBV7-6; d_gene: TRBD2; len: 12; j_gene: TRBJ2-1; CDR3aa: ATRGGDTQSEQF
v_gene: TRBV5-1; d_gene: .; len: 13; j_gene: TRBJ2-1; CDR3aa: ASSLGVGGLNEQF
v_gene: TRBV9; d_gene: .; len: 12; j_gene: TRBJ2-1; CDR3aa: ASSPTLLYNEQF
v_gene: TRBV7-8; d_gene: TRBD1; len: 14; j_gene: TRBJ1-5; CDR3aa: ASSPREGRGGQPQH
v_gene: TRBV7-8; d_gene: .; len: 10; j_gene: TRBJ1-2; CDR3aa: ASSLLLGGYT
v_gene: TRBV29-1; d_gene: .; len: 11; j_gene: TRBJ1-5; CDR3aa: SVAMAPNQPQH
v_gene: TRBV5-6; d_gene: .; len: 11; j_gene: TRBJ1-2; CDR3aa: ASSPGHFYGYT
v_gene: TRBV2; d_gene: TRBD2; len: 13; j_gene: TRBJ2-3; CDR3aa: ASSSGTTDADTQY
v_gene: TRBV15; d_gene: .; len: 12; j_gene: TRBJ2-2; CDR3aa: ATRPQGAGGELF
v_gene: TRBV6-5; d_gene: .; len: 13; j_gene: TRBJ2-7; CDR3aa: ASSYSSLESYEQY
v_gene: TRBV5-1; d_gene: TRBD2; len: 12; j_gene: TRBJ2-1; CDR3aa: ASSALRGDNEQF
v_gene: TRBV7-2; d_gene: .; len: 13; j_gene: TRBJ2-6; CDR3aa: ASSLGGSGANVLT
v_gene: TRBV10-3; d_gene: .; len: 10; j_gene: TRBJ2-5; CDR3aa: ATFSGEETQY
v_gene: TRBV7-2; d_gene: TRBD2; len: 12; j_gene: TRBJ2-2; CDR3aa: ASRLAGGPGELF
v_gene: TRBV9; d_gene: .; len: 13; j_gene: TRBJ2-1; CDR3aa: ASSVGTSTVNEQF
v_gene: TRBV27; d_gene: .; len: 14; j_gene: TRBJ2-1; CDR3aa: ASSLEGQGPYNEQF
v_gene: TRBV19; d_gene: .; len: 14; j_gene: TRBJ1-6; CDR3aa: ASSLSPGGTNSPLH
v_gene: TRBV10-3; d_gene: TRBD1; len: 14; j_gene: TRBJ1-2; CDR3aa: AIKGAVDGQNYGYT
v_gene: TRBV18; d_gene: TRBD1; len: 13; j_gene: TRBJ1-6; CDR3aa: ASSPQYRGNSPLH
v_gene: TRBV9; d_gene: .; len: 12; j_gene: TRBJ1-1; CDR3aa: ASSVRTTNTEAF
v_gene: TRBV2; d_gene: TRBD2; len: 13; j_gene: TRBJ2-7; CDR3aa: ASSETWGLTYEQY
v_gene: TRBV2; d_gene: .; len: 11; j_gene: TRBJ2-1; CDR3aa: ASRSNSYNEQF
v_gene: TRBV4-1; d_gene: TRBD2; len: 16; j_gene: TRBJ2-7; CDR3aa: ASSQGASGAPLSYEQY
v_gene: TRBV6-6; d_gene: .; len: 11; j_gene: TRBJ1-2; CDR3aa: ASSDNRSSGYT
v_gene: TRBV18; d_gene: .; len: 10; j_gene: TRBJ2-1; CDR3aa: ASSLVENEQF
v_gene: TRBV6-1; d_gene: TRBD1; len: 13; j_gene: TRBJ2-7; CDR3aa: ASSHRDRFSYEQY
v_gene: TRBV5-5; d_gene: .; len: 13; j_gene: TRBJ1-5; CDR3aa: ASSLRGGHNQPQH
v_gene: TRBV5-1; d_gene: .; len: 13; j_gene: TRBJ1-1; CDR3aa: ASSSAGTANTEAF
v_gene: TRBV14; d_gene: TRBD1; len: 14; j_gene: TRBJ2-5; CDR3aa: ASSQRTGTRQETQY
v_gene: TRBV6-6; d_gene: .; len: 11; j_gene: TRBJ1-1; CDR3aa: ASSYSYKAEAF
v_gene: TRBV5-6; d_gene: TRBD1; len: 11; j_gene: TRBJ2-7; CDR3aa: ASRDRRAYEQY